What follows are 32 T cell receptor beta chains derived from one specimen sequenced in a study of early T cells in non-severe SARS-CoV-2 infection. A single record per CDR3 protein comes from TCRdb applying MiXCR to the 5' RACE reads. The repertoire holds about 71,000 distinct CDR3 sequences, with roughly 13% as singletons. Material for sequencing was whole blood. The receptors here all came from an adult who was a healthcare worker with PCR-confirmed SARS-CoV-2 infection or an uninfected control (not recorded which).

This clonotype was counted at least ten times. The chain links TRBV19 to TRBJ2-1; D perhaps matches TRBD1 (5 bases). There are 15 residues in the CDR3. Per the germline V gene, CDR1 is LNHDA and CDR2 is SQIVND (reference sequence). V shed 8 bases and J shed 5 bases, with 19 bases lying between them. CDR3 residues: CASGWSVQANNEQFF. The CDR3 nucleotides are TGTGCCAGTGGATGGAGCGTACAGGCCAACAATGAGCAGTTCTTC.

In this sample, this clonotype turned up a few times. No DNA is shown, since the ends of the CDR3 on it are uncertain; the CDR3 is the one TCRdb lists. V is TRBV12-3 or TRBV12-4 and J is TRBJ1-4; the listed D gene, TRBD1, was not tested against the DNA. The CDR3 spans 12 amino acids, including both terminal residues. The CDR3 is CASSFGAGAMIF.

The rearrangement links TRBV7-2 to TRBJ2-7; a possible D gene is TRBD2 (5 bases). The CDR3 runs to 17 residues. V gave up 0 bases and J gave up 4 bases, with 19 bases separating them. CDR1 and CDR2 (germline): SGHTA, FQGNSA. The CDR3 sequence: CASSLAQDFRIQYEQYF. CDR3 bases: TGTGCCAGCAGCTTAGCCCAGGACTTCCGAATACAATACGAGCAGTACTTC.

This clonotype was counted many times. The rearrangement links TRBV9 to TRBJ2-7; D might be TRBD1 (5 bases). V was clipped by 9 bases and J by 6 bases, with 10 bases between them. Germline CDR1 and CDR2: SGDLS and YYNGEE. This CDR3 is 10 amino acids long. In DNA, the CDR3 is TGTGCCACCCATAGGGGCGAGCAGTACTTC. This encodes CATHRGEQYF.

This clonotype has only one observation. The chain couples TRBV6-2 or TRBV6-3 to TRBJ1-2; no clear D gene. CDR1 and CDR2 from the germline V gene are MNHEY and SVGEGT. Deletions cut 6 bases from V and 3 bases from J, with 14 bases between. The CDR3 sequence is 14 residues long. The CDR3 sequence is CASRPTNRYYGYTF. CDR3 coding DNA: TGTGCCAGCAGGCCGACAAATCGGTACTATGGCTACACCTTC.

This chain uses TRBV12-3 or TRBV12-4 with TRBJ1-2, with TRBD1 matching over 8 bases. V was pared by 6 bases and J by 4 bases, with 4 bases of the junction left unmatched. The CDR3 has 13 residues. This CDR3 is CASSLDRVYGYTF. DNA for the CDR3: TGTGCCAGCAGCCTGGACAGGGTCTATGGCTACACCTTC.

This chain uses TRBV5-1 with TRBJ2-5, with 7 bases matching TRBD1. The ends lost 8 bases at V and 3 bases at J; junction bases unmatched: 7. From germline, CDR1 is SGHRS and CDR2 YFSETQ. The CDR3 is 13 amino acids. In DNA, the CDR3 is TGCGCCAGTCTAAGGGACAGTAAAGAGACCCAGTACTTC. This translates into CASLRDSKETQYF.

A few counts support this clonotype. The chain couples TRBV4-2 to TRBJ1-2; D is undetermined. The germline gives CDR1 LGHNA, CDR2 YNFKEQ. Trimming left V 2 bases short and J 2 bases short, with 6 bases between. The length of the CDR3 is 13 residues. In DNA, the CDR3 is TGTGCCAGCAGCCAAACAGAGAACTATGGCTACACCTTC. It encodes CASSQTENYGYTF.

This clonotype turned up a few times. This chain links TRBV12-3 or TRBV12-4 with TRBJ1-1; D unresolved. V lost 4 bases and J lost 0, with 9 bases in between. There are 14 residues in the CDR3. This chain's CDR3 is CASSSQAMNTEAFF. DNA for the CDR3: TGTGCCAGCAGTTCTCAGGCAATGAACACTGAAGCTTTCTTT.

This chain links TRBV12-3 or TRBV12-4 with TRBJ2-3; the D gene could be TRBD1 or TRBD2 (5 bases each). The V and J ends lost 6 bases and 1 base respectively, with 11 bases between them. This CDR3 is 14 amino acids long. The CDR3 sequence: CASSPLGGTDTQYF. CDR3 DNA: TGTGCCAGCAGCCCTTTGGGGGGCACAGATACGCAGTATTTT.

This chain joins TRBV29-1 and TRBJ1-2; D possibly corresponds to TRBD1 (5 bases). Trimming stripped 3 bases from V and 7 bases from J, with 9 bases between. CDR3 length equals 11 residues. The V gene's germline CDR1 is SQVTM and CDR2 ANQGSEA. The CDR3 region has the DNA TGCAGCGTTGACAGGGAAGGTGGCTACACCTTC. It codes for CSVDREGGYTF.

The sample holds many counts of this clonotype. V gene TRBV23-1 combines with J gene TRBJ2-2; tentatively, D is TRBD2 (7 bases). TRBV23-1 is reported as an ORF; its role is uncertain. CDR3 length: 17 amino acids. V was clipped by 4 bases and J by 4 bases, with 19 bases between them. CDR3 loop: CASSLPWGGLCTGELFF. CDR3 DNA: TGCGCCAGCAGTCTCCCTTGGGGGGGCTTATGCACCGGGGAGCTGTTTTTT.

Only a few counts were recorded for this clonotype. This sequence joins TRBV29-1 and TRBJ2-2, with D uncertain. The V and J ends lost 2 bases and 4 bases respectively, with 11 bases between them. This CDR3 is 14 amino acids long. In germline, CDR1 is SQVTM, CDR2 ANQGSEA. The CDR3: CSVETRRGTGELFF. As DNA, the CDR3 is TGCAGCGTTGAAACAAGGCGAGGCACCGGGGAGCTGTTTTTT.

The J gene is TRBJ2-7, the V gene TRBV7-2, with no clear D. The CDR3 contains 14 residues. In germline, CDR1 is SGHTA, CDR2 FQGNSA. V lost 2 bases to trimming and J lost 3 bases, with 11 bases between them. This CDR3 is CASSLQARSYEQYF. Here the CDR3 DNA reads TGTGCCAGCAGCTTACAAGCGCGGAGCTACGAGCAGTACTTC.

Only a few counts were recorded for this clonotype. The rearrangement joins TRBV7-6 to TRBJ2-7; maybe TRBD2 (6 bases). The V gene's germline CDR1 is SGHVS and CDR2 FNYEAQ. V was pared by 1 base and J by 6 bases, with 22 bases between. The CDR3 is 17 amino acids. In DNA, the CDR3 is TGTGCCAGCAGCTTAGATCCCTTTAGTGGGGGGTTGACCGAGCAGTACTTC. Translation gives CASSLDPFSGGLTEQYF.

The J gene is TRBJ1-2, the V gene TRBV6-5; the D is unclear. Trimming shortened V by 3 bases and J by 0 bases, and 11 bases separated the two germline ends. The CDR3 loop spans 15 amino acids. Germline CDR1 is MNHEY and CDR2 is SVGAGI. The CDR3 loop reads CASSYSDRPNYGYTF. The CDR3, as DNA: TGTGCCAGCAGTTATTCAGATCGCCCTAACTATGGCTACACCTTC.

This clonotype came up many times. CDR3 residues: CAIRASGGPSETQYF. The DNA for the CDR3 is TGTGCCATCAGGGCCAGCGGGGGGCCGTCAGAGACCCAGTACTTC. This chain joins TRBV10-3 and TRBJ2-5, with TRBD2 matching over 9 bases. V shed 6 bases, J shed 4 bases, and the junction held 9 bases outside the gene matches. Germline CDR1 and CDR2: ENHRY and SYGVKD. This CDR3 comprises 15 residues.

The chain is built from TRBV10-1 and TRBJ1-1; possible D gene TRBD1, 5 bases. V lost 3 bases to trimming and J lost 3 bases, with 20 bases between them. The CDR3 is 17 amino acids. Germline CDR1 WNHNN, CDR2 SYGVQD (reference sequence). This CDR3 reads CASSDGTDDRFDTEAFF. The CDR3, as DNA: TGCGCCAGCAGTGATGGGACGGATGACCGGTTTGACACTGAAGCTTTCTTT.

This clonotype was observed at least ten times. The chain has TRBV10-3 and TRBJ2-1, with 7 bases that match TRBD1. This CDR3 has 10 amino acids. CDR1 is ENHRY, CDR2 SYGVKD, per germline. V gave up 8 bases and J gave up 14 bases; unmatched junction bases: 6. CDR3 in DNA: TGTGCCATCTTCCCAGGGACAGAGTTCTTC. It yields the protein CAIFPGTEFF.

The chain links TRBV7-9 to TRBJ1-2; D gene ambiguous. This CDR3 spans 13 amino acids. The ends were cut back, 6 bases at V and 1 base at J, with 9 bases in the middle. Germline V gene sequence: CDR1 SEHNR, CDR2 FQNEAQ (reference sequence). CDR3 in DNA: TGTGCCAGCAGGACAACAGATAACTATGGCTACACCTTC. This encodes CASRTTDNYGYTF.

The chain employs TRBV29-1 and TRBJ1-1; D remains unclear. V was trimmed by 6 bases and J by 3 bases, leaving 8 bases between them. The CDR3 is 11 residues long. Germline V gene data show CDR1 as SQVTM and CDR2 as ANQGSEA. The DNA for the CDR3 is TGCAGCGTCGCGATCCACACTGAAGCTTTCTTT. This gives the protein CSVAIHTEAFF.

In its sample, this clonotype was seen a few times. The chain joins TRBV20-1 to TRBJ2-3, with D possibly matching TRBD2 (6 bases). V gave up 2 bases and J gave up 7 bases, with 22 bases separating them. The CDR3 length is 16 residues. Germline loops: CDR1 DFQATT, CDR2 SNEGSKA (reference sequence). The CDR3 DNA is TGCAGTGCTAGAATCCGCGGGGCCTGGACCAATAATACGCAGTATTTT. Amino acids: CSARIRGAWTNNTQYF.

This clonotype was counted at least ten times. The DNA for the CDR3 is TGTGCCAGCAGTTTAGGCATGGATCAGCCCCAGCATTTT. This sequence encodes CASSLGMDQPQHF. V and J are TRBV12-3 or TRBV12-4 and TRBJ1-5; D gene ambiguous. The CDR3 is 13 residues long. Trimming cost V 1 base and J 5 bases, with 6 bases left between them.

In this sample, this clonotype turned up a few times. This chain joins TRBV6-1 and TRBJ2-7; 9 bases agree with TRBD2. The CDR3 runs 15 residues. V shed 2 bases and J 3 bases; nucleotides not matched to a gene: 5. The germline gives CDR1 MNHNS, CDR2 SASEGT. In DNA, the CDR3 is TGTGCCAGCAGTGAAAGCGGGGGGTTTATCTACGAGCAGTACTTC. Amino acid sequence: CASSESGGFIYEQYF.

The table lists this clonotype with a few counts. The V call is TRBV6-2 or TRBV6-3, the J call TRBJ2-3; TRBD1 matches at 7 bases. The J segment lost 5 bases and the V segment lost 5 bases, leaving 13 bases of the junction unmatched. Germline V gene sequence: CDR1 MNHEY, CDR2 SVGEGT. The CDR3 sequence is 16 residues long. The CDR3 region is CASSGPPGTVKDTQYF. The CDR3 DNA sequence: TGTGCCAGCAGTGGACCCCCCGGGACAGTTAAAGATACGCAGTATTTT.

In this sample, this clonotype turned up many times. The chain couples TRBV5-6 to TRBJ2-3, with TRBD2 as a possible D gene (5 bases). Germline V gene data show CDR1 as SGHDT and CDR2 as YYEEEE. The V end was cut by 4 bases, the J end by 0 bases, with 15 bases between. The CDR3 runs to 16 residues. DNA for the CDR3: TGTGCCAGCAGCGCTATGACTAACCCTAGCACAGATACGCAGTATTTT. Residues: CASSAMTNPSTDTQYF.

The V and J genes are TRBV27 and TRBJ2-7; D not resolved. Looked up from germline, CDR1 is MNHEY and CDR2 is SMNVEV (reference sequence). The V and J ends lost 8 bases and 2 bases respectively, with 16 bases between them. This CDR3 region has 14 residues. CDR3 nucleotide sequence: TGTGCCAGCTCCGGAGTGAAGGGCCCCTACGAGCAGTACTTC. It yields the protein CASSGVKGPYEQYF.

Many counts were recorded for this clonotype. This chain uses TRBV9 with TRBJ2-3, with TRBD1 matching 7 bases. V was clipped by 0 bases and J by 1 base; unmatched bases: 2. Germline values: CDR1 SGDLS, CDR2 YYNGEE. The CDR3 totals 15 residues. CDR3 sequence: CASSVEGAGTDTQYF. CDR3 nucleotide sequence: TGTGCCAGCAGCGTAGAGGGGGCGGGCACAGATACGCAGTATTTT.

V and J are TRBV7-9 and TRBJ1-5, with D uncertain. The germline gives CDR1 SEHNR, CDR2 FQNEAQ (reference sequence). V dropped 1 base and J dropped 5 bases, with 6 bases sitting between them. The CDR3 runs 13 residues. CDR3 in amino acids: CASSLEAHQPQHF. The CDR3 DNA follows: TGTGCCAGCAGCTTAGAGGCCCATCAGCCCCAGCATTTT. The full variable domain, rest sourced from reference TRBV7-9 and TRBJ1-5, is DTGVSQNPRHKITKRGQNVTFRCDPISEHNRLYWYRQTLGQGPEFLTYFQNEAQLEKSRLLSDRFSAERPKGSFSTLEIQRTEQGDSAMYLCASSLEAHQPQHFGDGTRLSIL.

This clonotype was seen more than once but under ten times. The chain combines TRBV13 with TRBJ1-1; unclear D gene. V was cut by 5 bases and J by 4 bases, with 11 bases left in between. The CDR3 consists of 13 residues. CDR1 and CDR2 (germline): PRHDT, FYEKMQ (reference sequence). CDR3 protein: CASSPPGSTEAFF. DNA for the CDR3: TGTGCCAGCAGCCCCCCGGGGAGCACTGAAGCTTTCTTT.

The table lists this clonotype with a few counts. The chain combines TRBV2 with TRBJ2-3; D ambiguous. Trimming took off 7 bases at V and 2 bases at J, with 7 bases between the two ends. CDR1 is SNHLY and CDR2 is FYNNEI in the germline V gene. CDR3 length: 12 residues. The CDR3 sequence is CASTEVTDTQYF. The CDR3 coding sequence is TGTGCCAGCACGGAAGTCACAGATACGCAGTATTTT.

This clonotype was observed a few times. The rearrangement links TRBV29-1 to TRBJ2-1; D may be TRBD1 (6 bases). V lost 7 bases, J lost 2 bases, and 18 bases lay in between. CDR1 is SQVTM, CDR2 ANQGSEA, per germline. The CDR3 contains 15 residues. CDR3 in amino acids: CSGGYRVIAYNEQFF. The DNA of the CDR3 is TGCAGCGGAGGGTACAGGGTGATCGCCTACAATGAGCAGTTCTTC.